The 4 T cell receptor beta chains given below trace back to one sample, sequenced in a study of blood T cell repertoires in COVID-19. Assay used: immunoSEQ multiplex PCR; TCRdb lists only in-frame clones, some missing. This sample yields around 45,000 clones, of which 79% are seen a single time; around a third belongs to the top ten. The sequencing sample was made of peripheral blood. The receptor source for this set is a woman older than 75 with acute or convalescent COVID-19.

The chain combines TRBV7-2 with TRBJ2-3; 10 nucleotides agree with TRBD2. V shed 0 bases, J shed 4 bases, and the junction held 7 bases outside the gene matches. Germline assignment: CDR1 SGHTA and CDR2 FQGNSA. This CDR3 is 17 amino acids long. CDR3 nucleotide sequence: TGTGCCAGCAGCTTAGCCGGCAGCGGGGGGGCGGCAGATACGCAGTATTTT. Protein product: CASSLAGSGGAADTQYF.

CDR3 residues: CASSQDGSRLCNTEAFF. The DNA of the CDR3 is TGTGCCAGCAGCCAAGATGGGTCGAGGTTATGCAACACTGAAGCTTTCTTT. The chain combines TRBV3-1 (or the pseudogene TRBV3-2) with TRBJ1-1; no firm D call. Trimming took 0 bases from V and 2 from J, leaving 16 bases between them. The CDR3 is 17 residues long. Per the germline V gene, CDR1 is LGHDT and CDR2 is YNNKEL (reference sequence).

This clone has just a few counts. The chain employs TRBV23-1 and TRBJ1-6, with D unresolved. TRBV23-1 counts as an open reading frame of uncertain function. The V gene lost 0 bases and the J gene lost 8 bases, with 17 bases spanning the gap. This CDR3 spans 17 amino acids. CDR3: CASSQSANSNTDSPLHF. In nucleotides, the CDR3 is TGCGCCAGCAGTCAATCGGCCAACAGTAACACCGATTCACCCCTCCACTTT.

The J gene is TRBJ2-1, the V gene TRBV2, with 12 bases that match TRBD1. Germline V CDR1 and CDR2: SNHLY, FYNNEI. This CDR3 has 15 amino acids. Trimming took 6 bases from V and 4 from J; bases not matched to a gene: 4. CDR3 DNA: TGTGCCAGCAGGGCGGGACAGGGGGCATACAATGAGCAGTTCTTC. It encodes CASRAGQGAYNEQFF.